These T cell receptor beta chains were read from a single sample in a study of CD8+CD57+ T cells in acquired aplastic anemia. TCRdb re-called the reads through MiXCR, storing one row per CDR3 protein. The data contain roughly 250,000 distinct CDR3 sequences, approximately 50% of them seen just once; the ten biggest clones take up approximately 8%. The sequencing input was sorted CD4+, CD8+, or CD8+CD57+ T cells (not recorded which) from PBMCs. All receptors derive from a human donor with aplastic anemia. CDR3s include the opening cysteine and the closing phenylalanine or tryptophan. A D gene is named only where the DNA matches it firmly. A row's size may be missing; if present it is once, few, many or a size class.

TRBJ1-2 | TRBD1 | TRBV9 | - | CASSVAGTGYYGYTF | TGTGCCAGCAGCGTAGCGGGGACAGGTTACTATGGCTACACCTTC
TRBJ2-3 | - | TRBV5-5 | - | CASSLVRAGDTQYF | TGTGCCAGCAGCTTGGTTAGGGCTGGAGATACGCAGTATTTT
TRBJ2-5 | - | TRBV7-9 | - | CATSDGTSNQPQYF | TGTGCCACATCGGACGGAACCAGCAATCAGCCCCAGTACTTC
TRBJ2-5 | TRBD1 | TRBV6-2/TRBV6-3 | - | CASNHWGQTYGETQYF | TGTGCCAGCAACCATTGGGGACAGACCTACGGGGAGACCCAGTACTTC
TRBJ1-6 | - | TRBV20-1 | once | CSGRATGGTSPLHF | TGCAGTGGTCGGGCGACCGGGGGGACTTCACCCCTCCACTTT
TRBJ1-1 | - | TRBV5-6 | many | CASSPGGGEAFF | TGTGCCAGCAGCCCGGGAGGGGGGGAAGCTTTCTTT
TRBJ1-5 | TRBD1 | TRBV19 | - | CASIPDRGTSQPQHF | TGTGCCAGTATTCCAGACAGGGGAACGAGTCAGCCCCAGCATTTT
TRBJ1-2 | - | TRBV7-9 | many | CASSLPPVSNYGYTF | TGTGCCAGCAGCTTACCCCCAGTTTCTAACTATGGCTACACCTTC
TRBJ1-1 | TRBD1 | TRBV20-1 | few | CSARVGDRGAFF | TGCAGTGCCAGAGTGGGGGACAGGGGGGCTTTCTTT
TRBJ1-2 | - | TRBV10-3 | - | CASSDRGQDNYGYTF | TGTGCCAGCAGTGACCGTGGTCAGGATAACTATGGCTACACCTTC
TRBJ2-7 | - | TRBV9 | - | CASSVPGSYEQYF | TGTGCCAGCAGCGTACCGGGGTCCTACGAGCAGTACTTC
TRBJ2-1 | - | TRBV27 | many | CASSLGRFTEQFF | TGTGCCAGCAGTTTGGGACGTTTTACTGAGCAGTTCTTC
TRBJ2-1 | - | TRBV2 | many | CASSGSVSGVRYNEQFF | TGTGCCAGCAGTGGGAGTGTTTCGGGAGTTCGCTACAATGAGCAGTTCTTC
TRBJ2-1 | TRBD2 | TRBV29-1 | many | CSVPGTSRPNEQFF | TGCAGCGTACCCGGGACTAGTAGGCCAAATGAGCAGTTCTTC
TRBJ1-1 | - | TRBV25-1 | - | CASSRDRMNTEAFF | TGTGCCAGCAGTCGAGACAGGATGAACACTGAAGCTTTCTTT
TRBJ1-5 | - | TRBV30 | - | CAWSEDSGSNQPQHF | TGTGCCTGGAGTGAGGATAGCGGGAGCAATCAGCCCCAGCATTTT
TRBJ2-5 | - | TRBV9 | many | CASSVAGFQETQYF | TGTGCCAGCAGCGTAGCGGGGTTCCAAGAGACCCAGTACTTC